These T cell receptor beta chains were read from a single sample in a study of blood T cell repertoires in COVID-19. TCRdb keeps only in-frame clones here, not all; method: immunoSEQ multiplex PCR. The sample holds 50,000 to 60,000 clones; 87% are singletons and the top ten take 3% to 4.5%. The sequenced sample consisted of peripheral blood. These receptors were taken from a man between 40 and 49 years old with COVID-19, enrolled during active disease. Each CDR3 is given with its conserved first and last residue. D genes are given only for firm matches. The size entry is marked missing in some rows and otherwise reads once, few, many or a size class.

CDR3 protein: CASNPAGGRGYTF
CDR3 DNA: TGTGCCAGTAATCCGGCAGGGGGTCGGGGCTACACCTTC
J gene: TRBJ1-2
clone size: NA
V gene: TRBV19
D gene: TRBD1

CDR3 protein: CASNKREGYGYTF
CDR3 DNA: TGTGCCAGTAATAAAAGGGAGGGCTATGGCTACACCTTC
J gene: TRBJ1-2
clone size: once
V gene: TRBV19
D gene: NA

CDR3 protein: CASSPPTEGTYEQYF
CDR3 DNA: TGTGCCAGCAGCCCCCCCACTGAGGGCACGTACGAGCAGTACTTC
J gene: TRBJ2-7
clone size: NA
V gene: TRBV13
D gene: NA

CDR3 protein: CASGPGQGMDNEQFF
CDR3 DNA: TGTGCTAGTGGCCCCGGACAGGGGATGGACAATGAGCAGTTCTTC
J gene: TRBJ2-1
clone size: NA
V gene: TRBV12-5
D gene: TRBD1

CDR3 protein: CASRPSGSLEQYF
CDR3 DNA: TGTGCCAGCAGACCATCAGGGTCCCTCGAGCAGTACTTC
J gene: TRBJ2-7
clone size: NA
V gene: TRBV28
D gene: NA

CDR3 protein: CARSGQGGYGYTF
CDR3 DNA: TGTGCCAGGTCGGGACAGGGCGGCTATGGCTACACCTTC
J gene: TRBJ1-2
clone size: NA
V gene: TRBV19
D gene: TRBD1

CDR3 protein: CASRLDRGMADTQYF
CDR3 DNA: TGCGCCAGCAGACTTGACAGGGGGATGGCAGATACGCAGTATTTT
J gene: TRBJ2-3
clone size: NA
V gene: TRBV5-1
D gene: TRBD1

CDR3 protein: CAISETGEKNTEAFF
CDR3 DNA: TGTGCCATCAGCGAGACAGGGGAAAAGAACACTGAAGCTTTCTTT
J gene: TRBJ1-1
clone size: NA
V gene: TRBV10-3
D gene: TRBD1

CDR3 protein: CASSRYTGTGVHEQYF
CDR3 DNA: TGTGCCAGCAGCAGGTACACCGGGACAGGGGTCCACGAGCAGTACTTC
J gene: TRBJ2-7
clone size: few
V gene: TRBV5-4
D gene: TRBD1

CDR3 protein: CASSPNGHPGTDTQYF
CDR3 DNA: TGTGCCAGCAGCCCAAATGGACATCCCGGCACAGATACGCAGTATTTT
J gene: TRBJ2-3
clone size: NA
V gene: TRBV7-6
D gene: NA

CDR3 protein: CASSFKRKGTEAFF
CDR3 DNA: TGTGCCAGCAGTTTCAAGAGGAAAGGCACTGAAGCTTTCTTT
J gene: TRBJ1-1
clone size: NA
V gene: TRBV28
D gene: NA

CDR3 protein: CASSFRGKQPQHF
CDR3 DNA: TGTGCCAGCAGTTTCAGGGGGAAGCAGCCCCAGCATTTT
J gene: TRBJ1-5
clone size: NA
V gene: TRBV28
D gene: TRBD1

CDR3 protein: CASSFTALNSPLHF
CDR3 DNA: TGTGCCAGCAGTTTTACTGCCCTTAATTCACCCCTCCACTTT
J gene: TRBJ1-6
clone size: NA
V gene: TRBV27
D gene: NA

CDR3 protein: CASSIPDQLARIYNEQFF
CDR3 DNA: TGTGCCAGCAGTATACCCGACCAACTAGCGAGGATTTACAATGAGCAGTTCTTC
J gene: TRBJ2-1
clone size: once
V gene: TRBV2
D gene: TRBD2

CDR3 protein: CASSPSSAQGINQPQHF
CDR3 DNA: TGTGCCAGCAGCCCCAGTTCGGCGCAGGGAATCAATCAGCCCCAGCATTTT
J gene: TRBJ1-5
clone size: NA
V gene: TRBV3-1/TRBV3-2
D gene: NA

CDR3 protein: CASTRTAGAMNTEAFF
CDR3 DNA: TGTGCCAGCACCCGCACCGCGGGGGCTATGAACACTGAAGCTTTCTTT
J gene: TRBJ1-1
clone size: NA
V gene: TRBV7-9
D gene: NA

CDR3 protein: CASRTTSGPSYEQYF
CDR3 DNA: TGTGCCAGCAGAACCACTAGCGGTCCGTCCTACGAGCAGTACTTC
J gene: TRBJ2-7
clone size: NA
V gene: TRBV6-5
D gene: TRBD2

CDR3 protein: CASSRELAGAATDTQYF
CDR3 DNA: TGCGCCAGCAGCCGGGAACTAGCGGGGGCCGCCACAGATACGCAGTATTTT
J gene: TRBJ2-3
clone size: NA
V gene: TRBV5-1
D gene: TRBD2

CDR3 protein: CASSSKQGPNSPLHF
CDR3 DNA: TGTGCCAGCAGCTCGAAACAGGGGCCCAATTCACCCCTCCACTTT
J gene: TRBJ1-6
clone size: NA
V gene: TRBV13
D gene: TRBD1

CDR3 protein: CASSPMSRENNEQFF
CDR3 DNA: TGCGCCAGCAGCCCAATGAGCAGGGAAAACAATGAGCAGTTCTTC
J gene: TRBJ2-1
clone size: NA
V gene: TRBV5-1
D gene: NA

CDR3 protein: CASRDRSYNSPLHF
CDR3 DNA: TGTGCCAGCAGGGACAGATCCTATAATTCACCCCTCCACTTT
J gene: TRBJ1-6
clone size: NA
V gene: TRBV2
D gene: NA

CDR3 protein: CASSPYERGHSSTDTQYF
CDR3 DNA: TGTGCCAGCAGCCCGTATGAGCGGGGGCACTCATCCACAGATACGCAGTATTTT
J gene: TRBJ2-3
clone size: NA
V gene: TRBV3-1/TRBV3-2
D gene: TRBD2

CDR3 protein: CASRGAWGNQPQHF
CDR3 DNA: TGTGCCAGCAGAGGAGCCTGGGGCAATCAGCCCCAGCATTTT
J gene: TRBJ1-5
clone size: NA
V gene: TRBV2
D gene: NA

CDR3 protein: CASGLAHNEQFF
CDR3 DNA: TGTGCCAGCGGACTAGCCCACAATGAGCAGTTCTTC
J gene: TRBJ2-1
clone size: NA
V gene: TRBV3-1/TRBV3-2
D gene: TRBD2

CDR3 protein: CASSKFRGSPEHSPLHF
CDR3 DNA: TGTGCCAGCAGCAAATTTCGCGGGAGCCCAGAACATTCACCCCTCCACTTT
J gene: TRBJ1-6
clone size: NA
V gene: TRBV21-1
D gene: NA

CDR3 protein: CAWSVPPGGGYF
CDR3 DNA: TGTGCCTGGAGTGTACCGCCCGGGGGGGGGTACTTC
J gene: TRBJ2-7
clone size: NA
V gene: TRBV30
D gene: TRBD2

CDR3 protein: CASSVGASGSDTQYF
CDR3 DNA: TGTGCCAGCAGCGTGGGAGCTAGCGGCTCAGATACGCAGTATTTT
J gene: TRBJ2-3
clone size: NA
V gene: TRBV7-6
D gene: TRBD2

CDR3 protein: CASNGQGNQPQHF
CDR3 DNA: TGTGCCAGTAATGGGCAGGGCAATCAGCCCCAGCATTTT
J gene: TRBJ1-5
clone size: NA
V gene: TRBV19
D gene: NA

CDR3 protein: CASSNIDRYTEAFF
CDR3 DNA: TGTGCCAGTAGTAATATCGACAGATACACTGAAGCTTTCTTT
J gene: TRBJ1-1
clone size: NA
V gene: TRBV19
D gene: NA

CDR3 protein: CASRLTSGLSTDTQYF
CDR3 DNA: TGTGCCAGCAGGCTAACTAGCGGGTTAAGCACAGATACGCAGTATTTT
J gene: TRBJ2-3
clone size: NA
V gene: TRBV28
D gene: TRBD2

CDR3 protein: CASSIGNGRASDTQYF
CDR3 DNA: TGTGCCAGTAGTATCGGGAACGGGAGAGCTTCAGATACGCAGTATTTT
J gene: TRBJ2-3
clone size: NA
V gene: TRBV19
D gene: NA

CDR3 protein: CATSEGLITDTQYF
CDR3 DNA: TGTGCCACCAGCGAGGGACTTATAACAGATACGCAGTATTTT
J gene: TRBJ2-3
clone size: NA
V gene: TRBV24-1
D gene: NA

CDR3 protein: CASSEPSWGLATRAKNIQYF
CDR3 DNA: TGTGCCAGCAGTGAACCATCCTGGGGACTAGCGACGAGAGCCAAAAACATTCAGTACTTC
J gene: TRBJ2-4
clone size: NA
V gene: TRBV2
D gene: TRBD2

CDR3 protein: CASSNDLAGGPEEQYF
CDR3 DNA: TGTGCCAGCAGCAATGATCTAGCGGGAGGGCCGGAGGAGCAGTACTTC
J gene: TRBJ2-7
clone size: NA
V gene: TRBV9
D gene: TRBD2

CDR3 protein: CASSTTGRVGNSPLHF
CDR3 DNA: TGTGCCAGCAGCACGACAGGGAGAGTTGGTAATTCACCCCTCCACTTT
J gene: TRBJ1-6
clone size: NA
V gene: TRBV5-4
D gene: TRBD1

CDR3 protein: CASRDTYNYGYTF
CDR3 DNA: TGTGCCAGCAGGGACACCTATAACTATGGCTACACCTTC
J gene: TRBJ1-2
clone size: NA
V gene: TRBV27
D gene: NA

CDR3 protein: CASSLSLAGQKTQYF
CDR3 DNA: TGTGCCAGCAGTTTATCACTAGCGGGACAGAAGACCCAGTACTTC
J gene: TRBJ2-5
clone size: NA
V gene: TRBV28
D gene: TRBD2

CDR3 protein: CASSLTGLNTGELFF
CDR3 DNA: TGTGCCAGCTCACTAACAGGGTTGAACACCGGGGAGCTGTTTTTT
J gene: TRBJ2-2
clone size: NA
V gene: TRBV18
D gene: NA

CDR3 protein: CASSLGQGGEKLFF
CDR3 DNA: TGCGCCAGCAGCTTGGGTCAGGGTGGTGAAAAACTGTTTTTT
J gene: TRBJ1-4
clone size: NA
V gene: TRBV5-1
D gene: NA

CDR3 protein: CASSLGGGGAAVRAQYF
CDR3 DNA: TGTGCCAGCAGCTTAGGGGGTGGCGGGGCCGCCGTGAGGGCCCAGTACTTC
J gene: TRBJ2-5
clone size: NA
V gene: TRBV7-2
D gene: NA

CDR3 protein: CASSLGTGSSYEQYF
CDR3 DNA: TGCGCCAGCAGCTTGGGGACAGGCAGCTCCTACGAGCAGTACTTC
J gene: TRBJ2-7
clone size: NA
V gene: TRBV5-1
D gene: TRBD1

CDR3 protein: CASSLEELNTEAFF
CDR3 DNA: TGTGCCAGCAGCTTAGAGGAGCTGAACACTGAAGCTTTCTTT
J gene: TRBJ1-1
clone size: NA
V gene: TRBV13
D gene: NA

CDR3 protein: CASSRRRTLADNTDTQYF
CDR3 DNA: TGTGCCAGCAGTCGCAGACGGACTTTAGCGGATAACACAGATACGCAGTATTTT
J gene: TRBJ2-3
clone size: NA
V gene: TRBV6-6
D gene: NA